A selection of T cell receptor beta chains follows, all from one sample in a study of blood T cells in healthy people across ages. TCRdb reprocessed the 5' RACE reads with MiXCR, giving one entry per CDR3 protein. The table lists about 830,000 distinct CDR3 sequences, 55% to 70% of them singletons, with about 20% in the top ten. The source material was blood. The receptors here all came from a man aged 30 to 39 in good health. The CDR3 runs from the conserved cysteine through the conserved F or W. Fields, in order: J gene, clone size, D gene, V gene, CDR3 DNA, CDR3 protein. The D gene is left open where the match is weak. Only some rows state a clone size, as once, few, many or a class for expanded clones.

j_call: TRBJ2-7
clone_size: .
d_call: TRBD2
v_call: TRBV7-8
cdr3_nt: TGTGCCAGCAGCTTCCCCGGACTAGCGGGTACCGAGCAGTACTTC
cdr3_aa: CASSFPGLAGTEQYF

j_call: TRBJ1-2
clone_size: .
d_call: .
v_call: TRBV12-3/TRBV12-4
cdr3_nt: TGTGCCAGCAGTTTTGTTTACGATACTAATGGAGAGGGCTATGGCTACACCTTC
cdr3_aa: CASSFVYDTNGEGYGYTF

j_call: TRBJ2-2
clone_size: .
d_call: TRBD2
v_call: TRBV12-3/TRBV12-4
cdr3_nt: TGTGCCAGCAGTCCAGGACTAGCGGGAGTCACCGGGGAGCTGTTTTTT
cdr3_aa: CASSPGLAGVTGELFF

j_call: TRBJ1-6
clone_size: few
d_call: .
v_call: TRBV3-1
cdr3_nt: TGTGCCAGCAGCCAAGTCCCGCAGAGGTATAATTCACCCCTCCACTTT
cdr3_aa: CASSQVPQRYNSPLHF

j_call: TRBJ2-5
clone_size: .
d_call: .
v_call: TRBV7-2
cdr3_nt: TGTGCCAGCAGCACGGGGCCCCTAGAGACCCAGTACTTC
cdr3_aa: CASSTGPLETQYF

j_call: TRBJ2-7
clone_size: .
d_call: .
v_call: TRBV29-1
cdr3_nt: TGCAGCGTTCAGGGGGGAGGCCTGAACTACGAGCAGTACTTC
cdr3_aa: CSVQGGGLNYEQYF

j_call: TRBJ2-3
clone_size: once
d_call: TRBD2
v_call: TRBV6-5
cdr3_nt: TGTGCCAGCAGCTTTAGCGGGGGGTTTGATACGCAGTATTTT
cdr3_aa: CASSFSGGFDTQYF

j_call: TRBJ2-6
clone_size: .
d_call: .
v_call: TRBV29-1
cdr3_nt: TGCAGCGTTGAAGATATTACAGACCCTACTGGGGCCAACGTCCTGACTTTC
cdr3_aa: CSVEDITDPTGANVLTF

j_call: TRBJ2-1
clone_size: .
d_call: TRBD2
v_call: TRBV7-6
cdr3_nt: TGTGCCAGCAGCTGGACTAGGGACCACAATGAGCAGTTCTTC
cdr3_aa: CASSWTRDHNEQFF

j_call: TRBJ2-7
clone_size: .
d_call: .
v_call: TRBV20-1
cdr3_nt: TGCAGTGCTACACCTACTGGCCGTCCCTACGAGCAGTACTTC
cdr3_aa: CSATPTGRPYEQYF

j_call: TRBJ2-1
clone_size: .
d_call: .
v_call: TRBV20-1
cdr3_nt: TGCAGTGCTCTACAGCGGCCACCCTACAATGAGCAGTTCTTC
cdr3_aa: CSALQRPPYNEQFF

j_call: TRBJ2-7
clone_size: .
d_call: TRBD2
v_call: TRBV20-1
cdr3_nt: TGCAGTGCTAGTGGTCTAGCGGGAGCGAGGGACGAGCAGTACTTC
cdr3_aa: CSASGLAGARDEQYF

j_call: TRBJ2-4
clone_size: .
d_call: TRBD2
v_call: TRBV2
cdr3_nt: TGTGCCAGCAGTTTCAGAGTTCTAGCGGAAGCACTTTTAGCCAAAAACATTCAGTACTTC
cdr3_aa: CASSFRVLAEALLAKNIQYF

j_call: TRBJ2-3
clone_size: .
d_call: TRBD2
v_call: TRBV7-2
cdr3_nt: TGTGCCAGCAGCGTCCTAGGGACTAGCGCAGATACGCAGTATTTT
cdr3_aa: CASSVLGTSADTQYF

j_call: TRBJ2-7
clone_size: .
d_call: .
v_call: TRBV6-2/TRBV6-3
cdr3_nt: TGTGCCAGCAGAGTATCCGGGACTGTGCGCTACGAGCAGTACTTC
cdr3_aa: CASRVSGTVRYEQYF

j_call: TRBJ2-1
clone_size: .
d_call: .
v_call: TRBV6-5
cdr3_nt: TGTGCCAGCAGTTACTCGAGGGGATCCTACAATGAGCAGTTCTTC
cdr3_aa: CASSYSRGSYNEQFF

j_call: TRBJ2-1
clone_size: .
d_call: .
v_call: TRBV20-1
cdr3_nt: TGCAGTGCTAGAGCTGAATCCAATGAGCAGTTCTTC
cdr3_aa: CSARAESNEQFF

j_call: TRBJ1-2
clone_size: .
d_call: .
v_call: TRBV25-1
cdr3_nt: TGTGCCAGCAGTGGGACGCCCAAATACTATGGCTACACCTTC
cdr3_aa: CASSGTPKYYGYTF

j_call: TRBJ1-2
clone_size: .
d_call: .
v_call: TRBV12-3/TRBV12-4
cdr3_nt: TGTGCCAGCACCGGCGCTAGCTATGGCTACACCTTC
cdr3_aa: CASTGASYGYTF

j_call: TRBJ2-7
clone_size: .
d_call: .
v_call: TRBV29-1
cdr3_nt: TGCAGCGTTGAAGGGTTGGGATCGGGGGAGCAGTACTTC
cdr3_aa: CSVEGLGSGEQYF

j_call: TRBJ1-1
clone_size: .
d_call: .
v_call: TRBV2
cdr3_nt: TGTGCCAGCACTGAGGGGTTCGCTGAAGCTTTCTTT
cdr3_aa: CASTEGFAEAFF

j_call: TRBJ2-7
clone_size: .
d_call: TRBD1
v_call: TRBV28
cdr3_nt: TGTGCCAGCAGAATTCCGGGACAGCCCTACGAGCAGTACTTC
cdr3_aa: CASRIPGQPYEQYF

j_call: TRBJ1-2
clone_size: few
d_call: TRBD1
v_call: TRBV20-1
cdr3_nt: TGCAGTGCGGGTACAGGGGAGGCTGATTTAGGCTACACCTTC
cdr3_aa: CSAGTGEADLGYTF

j_call: TRBJ2-7
clone_size: many
d_call: .
v_call: TRBV20-1
cdr3_nt: TGCAGTGCTAGAGACAACTACGAGCAGTACTTC
cdr3_aa: CSARDNYEQYF

j_call: TRBJ1-2
clone_size: .
d_call: .
v_call: TRBV6-1
cdr3_nt: TGTGCCAGCAGCACCGGGATCCACTATGGCTACACCTTC
cdr3_aa: CASSTGIHYGYTF

j_call: TRBJ2-5
clone_size: few
d_call: .
v_call: TRBV11-3
cdr3_nt: TGTGCCAGCAGCTTCTCTCCACAAGAGACCCAGTACTTC
cdr3_aa: CASSFSPQETQYF

j_call: TRBJ2-1
clone_size: .
d_call: .
v_call: TRBV20-1
cdr3_nt: TGCAGTGCTAGAGATGGGAGGGGGGGTCGGGAGCAGTTCTTC
cdr3_aa: CSARDGRGGREQFF

j_call: TRBJ1-1
clone_size: .
d_call: .
v_call: TRBV20-1
cdr3_nt: TGCAGTGCTAAGGGGGGTTTGGACACTGAAGCTTTCTTT
cdr3_aa: CSAKGGLDTEAFF

j_call: TRBJ2-1
clone_size: few
d_call: .
v_call: TRBV29-1
cdr3_nt: TGCAGCGTTGAAGTCCAGCTCAATGAGCAGTTCTTC
cdr3_aa: CSVEVQLNEQFF

j_call: TRBJ2-5
clone_size: .
d_call: .
v_call: TRBV24-1
cdr3_nt: TGTGCCACCAGCTGGGGGGCGGCAGCACAAGAGACCCAGTACTTC
cdr3_aa: CATSWGAAAQETQYF

j_call: TRBJ2-1
clone_size: .
d_call: .
v_call: TRBV7-9
cdr3_nt: TGTGCCAGCAGCCCTAAGCCCAATGAGCAGTTCTTC
cdr3_aa: CASSPKPNEQFF

j_call: TRBJ1-1
clone_size: .
d_call: .
v_call: TRBV12-3/TRBV12-4
cdr3_nt: TGTGCCAGCAGTTCTCCCGGGATTCCTCCCGAAGCTTTCTTT
cdr3_aa: CASSSPGIPPEAFF

j_call: TRBJ2-1
clone_size: .
d_call: TRBD1
v_call: TRBV20-1
cdr3_nt: TGCAGTGCACCCATAGGGCAAAGGACAGGGGGGCGTTTCGTAACCTACAATGAGCAGTTCTTC
cdr3_aa: CSAPIGQRTGGRFVTYNEQFF

j_call: TRBJ2-3
clone_size: few
d_call: TRBD2
v_call: TRBV20-1
cdr3_nt: TGCAGTGAAGGACTAGCGGGAGGACCTAGCACAGATACGCAGTATTTT
cdr3_aa: CSEGLAGGPSTDTQYF

j_call: TRBJ2-7
clone_size: .
d_call: .
v_call: TRBV7-8
cdr3_nt: TGTGCCAGCAGCTTAGTTGCAGGGCCCGGGTACGAGCAGTACTTC
cdr3_aa: CASSLVAGPGYEQYF

j_call: TRBJ2-5
clone_size: .
d_call: TRBD2
v_call: TRBV12-3/TRBV12-4
cdr3_nt: TGTGCCAGCAGTTCCTGGTTAGCGGGGGGTCAAGAGACCCAGTACTTC
cdr3_aa: CASSSWLAGGQETQYF

j_call: TRBJ2-5
clone_size: once
d_call: .
v_call: TRBV20-1
cdr3_nt: TGCAGTGCTAGTAGCTTTAGGGGTCAGGAGACCCAGTACTTC
cdr3_aa: CSASSFRGQETQYF

j_call: TRBJ2-1
clone_size: .
d_call: TRBD2
v_call: TRBV6-2/TRBV6-3
cdr3_nt: TGTGCCAGCAGGGCGGGGGATGAGCAGTTCTTC
cdr3_aa: CASRAGDEQFF

j_call: TRBJ1-2
clone_size: .
d_call: .
v_call: TRBV9
cdr3_nt: TGTGCCAGCAGAGGCGGCAAAGAAGATGGCTACACCTTC
cdr3_aa: CASRGGKEDGYTF

j_call: TRBJ2-5
clone_size: .
d_call: TRBD2
v_call: TRBV20-1
cdr3_nt: TGCAGTGCTAGTGATACGCGGGGGGGCGGAGAGACCCAGTACTTC
cdr3_aa: CSASDTRGGGETQYF

j_call: TRBJ2-3
clone_size: once
d_call: .
v_call: TRBV12-3/TRBV12-4
cdr3_nt: TGTGCCAGCAGGGCCGGGGTAGCGTCGCAGTATTTT
cdr3_aa: CASRAGVASQYF

j_call: TRBJ2-7
clone_size: once
d_call: TRBD1
v_call: TRBV6-6
cdr3_nt: TGTGCCAGCAGCCTCTCCTTTCCCGGGACAGGGGCCGAGCAGTACTTC
cdr3_aa: CASSLSFPGTGAEQYF

j_call: TRBJ2-1
clone_size: .
d_call: TRBD2
v_call: TRBV10-3
cdr3_nt: TGTGCCATCAGTGAGGGGGGAACTAGCGGGAGAAATGAGCAGTTCTTC
cdr3_aa: CAISEGGTSGRNEQFF

j_call: TRBJ2-1
clone_size: .
d_call: .
v_call: TRBV7-2
cdr3_nt: TGTGCCAGCAGCTTAGGTGGCAGCCAGCGCGATGAGCAGTTCTTC
cdr3_aa: CASSLGGSQRDEQFF

j_call: TRBJ2-5
clone_size: .
d_call: TRBD2
v_call: TRBV3-1
cdr3_nt: TGTGCCAGCAGCCAAGAAGGGCTAGCGGGGCCCCAAGAGACCCAGTACTTC
cdr3_aa: CASSQEGLAGPQETQYF